The clone carrying this T cell receptor (beta chain) has a count of ten or more. Its antigen is unknown. This sample was included in a study of breast tumors, draining lymph nodes, adjacent tissues. TCRdb re-derived calls from the multiplex PCR reads in MiXCR, one entry per CDR3 protein. The sample lists 200,000 to 300,000 distinct CDR3 sequences, 30% to 35% occurring once. Overall study findings and caveats: Tumors had less TCR diversity than lymph nodes, more than nontumor tissue. Findings are consistent with lymph node origin and intratumoral expansion of most tumor T cells.

Breast cancer patients provided tissue from their axillary draining lymph nodes. The CDR3 has 14 residues. Germline trimming cut 6 bases from V and 3 bases from J; bases unmatched to any gene: 10. Germline-derived CDR1 and CDR2 are DFQATT and SNEGSKA (reference sequence). The sequencing input was axillary lymph node tissue. The TCR was taken from a female donor with breast cancer. Some clones in this sample may be carry-over from other donors' samples. The chain has TRBV20-1 and TRBJ2-7, with TRBD2 identical over 8 bases. CDR3 nucleotide sequence: TGCAGTGCCTCAACTAGCGGAGGAGGCTACGAGCAGTACTTC. Protein sequence: CSASTSGGGYEQYF.